The clone carrying this T cell receptor (beta chain) was observed a handful of times. The germline V and J ends were trimmed by 3 bases and 4 bases, with 12 bases remaining between them. The germline gives CDR1 MNHNS, CDR2 SASEGT. CDR3 size: 14 residues. The sample belongs to a study of blood T cell repertoires in COVID-19. About the research overall: Sites in the United States, Italy and Spain provided acute and convalescent COVID-19 samples. T cells, B-cell-depleted T cells, or PBMCs supplied cDNA or gDNA.

In the original workflow: Estimated nucleated cell counts came from reference gene primer amplification. The table came from immunoSEQ multiplex PCR; TCRdb's copy has only in-frame clones and leaves some out. The DNA was the basis for D and trimming; V, J and clone size are from that table. The profile covers a few hundred thousand clones, with around nine tenths appearing a single time and over 1.5% taken by the ten largest. The chain recombines TRBV6-1 with TRBJ1-2; a possible D gene is TRBD1 (5 bases). Sequencing was performed on peripheral blood. The receptor comes from a man aged 25-40 years with active or convalescent COVID-19. CDR3 nucleotide sequence: TGTGCCAGCAGTGATCCAACAGGACGCTATGGCTACACCTTC. Translating it yields CASSDPTGRYGYTF.